The entry below gives a single T cell receptor (beta chain) sequence along with its context. A single count supports this clone. Its target antigen remains unknown. Base qualities are not provided; no much larger clone lies one nucleotide away. These data belong to a study of shared clonotypes between healthy human individuals (dated by TCRdb to about 2020). At the level of the whole study: Three men and a couple of women, aged 18 to 49 years, made up the cohort. For each donor, CD4 naive and CD4 memory were each run on three plates, CD8 naive on two plates, and CD8 memory on one plate. Between about 0.8 and 9.5 billion PBMCs per donor were obtained by leukapheresis. To increase sequencing depth and limit assay-specific biases, different laboratories used diverse techniques to prepare libraries and sequence TCR repertoires. To estimate repertoire size and how much clonotypes are shared between individuals, the study performed deep sequencing of blood TCR repertoires from roughly five healthy adults.

Broad study findings and their caveats: Based on pairwise subsampling, the degree of clonotype sharing among donors was expected to be affected by sequencing depth. Sampling was restricted to blood, and TCR repertoires in tissue are likely to differ from TCR repertoires in blood. Naive subsets generally had larger estimated clonotype richness than memory subsets did. Because the study included only a small number of donors, the genetic and exposure-history diversity represented was limited. Approximately 5% of naive CD4, 3.5% of naive CD8, approximately 2% of memory CD4, and approximately 0.4% of memory CD8 clonotypes were shared across several donors. Compared with non-shared clonotypes, clonotypes shared by all four sorted-subset donors had higher generation probabilities. Even with the large sequencing depth, rarefaction of the sorted-subset datasets indicated that sequencing was incomplete.

TCR CDR3 regions were amplified from genomic DNA by multiplex PCR using the deep immunoSEQ assay. Genomic DNA extracted from each cell subset was distributed evenly over all wells of several immunoSEQ 96-well plates, and each plate served as one replicate. For sorted subsets, each replicate PCR was loaded with about 0.2 ug genomic DNA, equivalent to 25,000 to 30,000 T cell genomes. Purified libraries were measured with a Qubit 3.0 fluorometer, size-checked on a Bioanalyzer 2100, and measured again with the KAPA Library Quantification kit. Each immunoSEQ 96-well plate was sequenced on its own single-read 150-cycle Illumina NextSeq 550 flow cell. Under the source paper's analysis protocol: Because the immunoSEQ output held only junctional sequences and lacked quality scores, the filtering could not match the filtering applied to full-length reads. To assign V/J genes and CDR3, sequences were annotated against IMGT germline references using PyIR, a Python wrapper for IgBLAST v1.9. Reads were removed for weak V/J assignments (E-value above 1e-6), missing CDR3, stop codons, out-of-frame junctions, or ambiguous translated residues. V3J clonotypes were defined as sequences sharing an identical inferred V gene, J gene, and CDR3 amino acid sequence. Percentage overlap between repertoires was computed as shared unique clonotypes divided by the size of the smaller repertoire. Three approaches were used to assess repertoire richness: RTK rarefaction, the Chao1 estimator, and Recon v2.1 estimates of unobserved clonotypes. Generation probabilities for all TCRbeta clonotypes obtained by the gDNA method from a handful of donors were computed using OLGA. This immuneACCESS table, as held by TCRdb, lists in-frame sequences with V and J called but not all clones. Of the missing ones, under half trace to an unresolved V gene in checked studies; the others have no known cause. V and J calls and clone size are as listed in that table; D and trimming were resolved from the DNA. The sample includes around 600,000 clones, with nearly 98% observed a single time. The ten largest clones represent 0.25% to 0.35% of the sample.

From its cysteine to its phenylalanine, the CDR3 spans 16 amino acids. Left in the record is the CDR3 DNA by itself, 48 bases read in frame from the first base. V drops 0 bases and J drops 6 bases, leaving 14 bases in between. CD8 naive samples were obtained by positive selection for CCR7 among CD45RO-negative cells, yielding a CD45RA+CCR7+ population from which TemRA cells were excluded. The donors were healthy, HIV-negative adults with no recently reported acute infections or vaccinations. Every donor was a Caucasian adult residing in Nashville, Tennessee, USA. After blood collection by leukapheresis, PBMCs were isolated using Ficoll-Histopaque density gradient centrifugation and then cryopreserved in the vapor phase of liquid nitrogen. Analytical flow cytometry was used to check the purity and quantity of every magnetically sorted T cell population. Genomic DNA was isolated from each sorted fraction and quantified by UV absorbance on a Nanodrop 2000c.

This clonotype originated in a man aged 25-40 years in good health. The sequenced sample was naive CD8+ T cells sorted from blood. The meaning of the sample's cell subset or site label: CD45RA+CCR7+. The V gene is TRBV6-7 and the J gene is TRBJ1-4, with no confident D gene call. TRBV6-7 is annotated as an ORF whose role is uncertain. The CDR3 sequence is CASSYSHTERDEKLFF. The DNA reads as follows: TGTGCCAGCAGTTACTCACACACGGAAAGGGATGAAAAACTGTTTTTT.